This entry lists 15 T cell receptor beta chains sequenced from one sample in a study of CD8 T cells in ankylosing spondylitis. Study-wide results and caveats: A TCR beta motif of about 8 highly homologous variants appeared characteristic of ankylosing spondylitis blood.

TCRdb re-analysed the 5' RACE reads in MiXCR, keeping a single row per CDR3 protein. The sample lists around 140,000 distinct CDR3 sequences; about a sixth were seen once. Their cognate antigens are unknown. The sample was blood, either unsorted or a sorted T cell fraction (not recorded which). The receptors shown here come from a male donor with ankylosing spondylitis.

The CDR3 region is CASSRAGQGEETQYF. The CDR3 coding sequence is TGTGCCAGCAGCCGAGCGGGACAGGGGGAGGAGACCCAGTACTTC. The chain recombines TRBV7-9 with TRBJ2-5; 11 bases fit TRBD1. Germline V gives CDR1 SEHNR, CDR2 FQNEAQ (reference sequence). The V gene end was trimmed by 5 bases and the J gene end by 5 bases; junction bases not matched to a gene: 7. This CDR3 comprises 15 residues.

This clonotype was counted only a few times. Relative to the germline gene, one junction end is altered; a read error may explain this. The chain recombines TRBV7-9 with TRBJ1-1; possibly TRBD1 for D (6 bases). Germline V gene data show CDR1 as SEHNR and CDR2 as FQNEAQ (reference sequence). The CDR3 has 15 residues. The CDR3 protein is CASSWGQGMNTEAFF. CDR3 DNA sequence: TGTGCCAGCAGCTGGGGACAAGGGATGAATACTGAAGCTTTCTTT.

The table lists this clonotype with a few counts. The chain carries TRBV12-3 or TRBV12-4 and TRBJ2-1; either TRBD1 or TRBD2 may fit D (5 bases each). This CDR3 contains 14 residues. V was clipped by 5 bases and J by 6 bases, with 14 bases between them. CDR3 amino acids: CASSSYGTANEQFF. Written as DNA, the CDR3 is TGTGCCAGCAGTAGTTACGGGACCGCCAATGAGCAGTTCTTC.

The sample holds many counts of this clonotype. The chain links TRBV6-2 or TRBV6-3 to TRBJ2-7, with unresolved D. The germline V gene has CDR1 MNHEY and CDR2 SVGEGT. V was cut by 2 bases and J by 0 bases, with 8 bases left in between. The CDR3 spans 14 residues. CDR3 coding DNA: TGTGCCAGCAGTTACCGGTCAGACTCCTACGAGCAGTACTTC. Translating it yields CASSYRSDSYEQYF.

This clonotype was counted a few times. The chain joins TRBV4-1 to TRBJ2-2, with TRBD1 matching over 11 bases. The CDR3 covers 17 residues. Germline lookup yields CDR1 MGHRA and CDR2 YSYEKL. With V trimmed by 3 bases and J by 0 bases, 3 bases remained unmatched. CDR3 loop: CASSQKGQGANTGELFF. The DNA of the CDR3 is TGCGCCAGCAGCCAGAAGGGACAGGGGGCGAACACCGGGGAGCTGTTTTTT.

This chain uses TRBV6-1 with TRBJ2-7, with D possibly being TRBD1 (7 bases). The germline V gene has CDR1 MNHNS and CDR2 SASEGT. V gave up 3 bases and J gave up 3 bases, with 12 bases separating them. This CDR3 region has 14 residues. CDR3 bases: TGTGCCAGCAGTGAGACAGGGAGGATCTACGAGCAGTACTTC. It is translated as CASSETGRIYEQYF.

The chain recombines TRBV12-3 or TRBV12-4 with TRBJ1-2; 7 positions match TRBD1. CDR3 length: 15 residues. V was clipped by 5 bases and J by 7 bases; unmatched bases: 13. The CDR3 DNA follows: TGTGCCAGCAGTACACCCACAGGGGCAGGGTCTGGCTACACCTTC. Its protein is CASSTPTGAGSGYTF.

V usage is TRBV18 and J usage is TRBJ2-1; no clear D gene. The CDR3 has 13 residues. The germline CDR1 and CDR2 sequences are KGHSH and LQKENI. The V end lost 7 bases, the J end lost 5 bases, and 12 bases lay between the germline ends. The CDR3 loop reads CASFLPEDNEQFF. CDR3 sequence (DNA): TGTGCCAGCTTTCTCCCAGAGGACAATGAGCAGTTCTTC.

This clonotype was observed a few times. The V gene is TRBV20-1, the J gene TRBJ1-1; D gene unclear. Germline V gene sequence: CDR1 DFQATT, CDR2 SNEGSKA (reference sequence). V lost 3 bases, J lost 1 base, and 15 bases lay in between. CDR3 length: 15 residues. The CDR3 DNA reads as TGCAGTGCTAGGGAAAAAAAAGTGCCGAACACTGAAGCTTTCTTT. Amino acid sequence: CSAREKKVPNTEAFF.

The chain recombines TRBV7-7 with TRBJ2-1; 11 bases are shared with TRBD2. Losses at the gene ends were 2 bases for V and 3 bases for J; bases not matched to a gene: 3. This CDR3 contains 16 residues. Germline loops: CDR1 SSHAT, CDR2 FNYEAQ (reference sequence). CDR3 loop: CASSLMGLADYNEQFF. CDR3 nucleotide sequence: TGTGCCAGCAGCTTAATGGGACTAGCGGACTACAATGAGCAGTTCTTC.

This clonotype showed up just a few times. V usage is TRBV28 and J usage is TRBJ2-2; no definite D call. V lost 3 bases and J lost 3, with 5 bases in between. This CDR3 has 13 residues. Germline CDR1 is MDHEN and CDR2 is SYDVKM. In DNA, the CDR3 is TGTGCCAGCAGTTTCTTTGACACCGGGGAGCTGTTTTTT. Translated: CASSFFDTGELFF.

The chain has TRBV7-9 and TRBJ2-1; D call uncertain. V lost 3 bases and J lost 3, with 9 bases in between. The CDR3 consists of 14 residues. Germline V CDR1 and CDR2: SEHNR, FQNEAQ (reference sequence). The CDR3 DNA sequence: TGTGCCAGCAGCTTTGTCGGGCTCTACAATGAGCAGTTCTTC. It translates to CASSFVGLYNEQFF.

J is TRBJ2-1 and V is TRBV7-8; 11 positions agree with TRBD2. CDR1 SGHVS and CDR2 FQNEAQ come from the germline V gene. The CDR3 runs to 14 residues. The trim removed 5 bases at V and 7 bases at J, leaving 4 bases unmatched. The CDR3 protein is CASSGLAGKNEQFF. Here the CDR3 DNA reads TGTGCCAGCAGCGGACTAGCGGGCAAAAATGAGCAGTTCTTC.

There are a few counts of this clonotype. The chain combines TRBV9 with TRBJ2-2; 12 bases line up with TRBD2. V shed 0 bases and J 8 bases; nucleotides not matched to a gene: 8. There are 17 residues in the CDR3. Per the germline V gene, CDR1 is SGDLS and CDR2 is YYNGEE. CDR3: CASSVGGLAGPGGELFF. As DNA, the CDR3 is TGTGCCAGCAGCGTAGGGGGACTAGCGGGCCCGGGAGGGGAGCTGTTTTTT. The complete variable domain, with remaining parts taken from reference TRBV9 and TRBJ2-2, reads DSGVTQTPKHLITATGQRVTLRCSPRSGDLSVYWYQQSLDQGLQFLIQYYNGEERAKGNILERFSAQQFPDLHSELNLSSLELGDSALYFCASSVGGLAGPGGELFFGEGSRLTVL.

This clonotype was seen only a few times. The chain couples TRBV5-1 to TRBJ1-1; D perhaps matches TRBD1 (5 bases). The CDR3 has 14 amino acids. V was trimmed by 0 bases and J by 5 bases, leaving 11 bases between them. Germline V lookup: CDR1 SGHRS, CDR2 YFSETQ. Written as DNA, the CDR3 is TGCGCCAGCAGCTTGGAAGGGGCTGGGACTGAAGCTTTCTTT. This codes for CASSLEGAGTEAFF. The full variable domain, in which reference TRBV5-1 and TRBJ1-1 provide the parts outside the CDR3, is KAGVTQTPRYLIKTRGQQVTLSCSPISGHRSVSWYQQTPGQGLQFLFEYFSETQRNKGNFPGRFSGRQFSNSRSEMNVSTLELGDSALYLCASSLEGAGTEAFFGQGTRLTVV.